This T cell receptor (beta chain) was observed in a study of breast tumors, draining lymph nodes, adjacent tissues. The study's findings and limits: Compared with lymph nodes, tumors were less diverse; compared with nontumor tissue, more.

Regarding this clonotype: Its antigen is as yet unknown.

Via MiXCR, TCRdb re-called the multiplex PCR reads, giving one row per CDR3 protein. The data hold approximately 52,000 distinct CDR3 sequences, with 35% to 50% observed a single time. J was trimmed by 11 bases and V by 5 bases; bases with no gene match: 13. CDR3 length: 16 residues. CDR1 is SGHTA, CDR2 FQGNSA, per germline. The rearrangement uses TRBV7-2 and TRBJ2-3; TRBD2 matches at 13 bases. This receptor was taken from a female donor with breast cancer. Some clones in this sample may be carry-over from other donors' samples. Source material: breast tumor tissue. The CDR3 region has the DNA TGTGCCAGCAGCCCGGAGGGGACTAGCGGGGATAATGAGCAGTATTTT. Translation: CASSPEGTSGDNEQYF.